These 19 T cell receptor beta chains share one sample of origin, sequenced in a study of T cell repertoires in cytomegalovirus infection. A single record per CDR3 protein comes from TCRdb applying MiXCR to the reads. In the table there are 500,000 or so distinct CDR3 sequences, more than 15% of which are singletons. Sequenced material: CD8+ T cells from PBMCs. The receptors shown here come from a human donor in good health (CMV status not recorded). Some clones in this sample may be carry-over from other donors' samples.

The chain has TRBV5-1 and TRBJ1-2, with D perhaps matching TRBD1 (5 bases). The CDR3 length is 15 residues. V was pared by 0 bases and J by 5 bases, with 14 bases between. The germline V gene has CDR1 SGHRS and CDR2 YFSETQ. CDR3 DNA sequence: TGCGCCAGCAGCTTGGGGGGGACCCCACAGTATGGCTACACCTTC. Protein product: CASSLGGTPQYGYTF.

Comments on this clonotype: A read error may be the cause here, since a much bigger clone is one base away. The rearrangement uses TRBV19 and TRBJ1-1; TRBD1 is a possible D gene (5 bases). The CDR3 consists of 14 residues. Germline assignment: CDR1 LNHDA and CDR2 SQIVND (reference sequence). The CDR3 loop is CASMAGWSNTEAYF. As DNA, the CDR3 is TGTGCCAGTATGGCAGGGTGGTCGAACACTGAAGCTTACTTT.

This clonotype has more than one count but fewer than ten. The J gene is TRBJ1-3, the V gene TRBV18, with D hard to call. The CDR3 loop spans 16 amino acids. In germline, CDR1 is KGHSH, CDR2 LQKENI. V shed 5 bases and J shed 0 bases, with 14 bases lying between them. This CDR3 reads CASSSFPPDSGNTIYF. The CDR3 nucleotides are TGTGCCAGCTCATCGTTTCCTCCAGACTCTGGAAACACCATATATTTT.

The table lists this clonotype with a few counts. The genes are TRBV5-1 and TRBJ2-7; the D is unclear. The V end lost 0 bases, the J end lost 3 bases, and 7 bases lay between the germline ends. CDR3 size: 13 residues. In germline, CDR1 is SGHRS, CDR2 YFSETQ. CDR3 residues: CASSLVVDYEQYF. CDR3 nucleotides: TGCGCCAGCAGCTTGGTTGTAGACTACGAGCAGTACTTC.

V gene TRBV19 combines with J gene TRBJ2-1; 11 nucleotides agree with TRBD1. CDR3 size: 16 residues. Trimming cost V 3 bases and J 6 bases; bases outside gene matches: 7. Germline values: CDR1 LNHDA, CDR2 SQIVND (reference sequence). CDR3 sequence: CASSMGWDRGVNEQFF. The CDR3 DNA reads TGTGCCAGTAGTATGGGATGGGACAGGGGGGTCAATGAGCAGTTCTTC.

This clonotype was detected only a few times. This chain uses TRBV11-2 with TRBJ1-1, with D unclear. From germline, CDR1 is SGHAT and CDR2 FQNNGV. V was pared by 5 bases and J by 11 bases, with 6 bases between. The CDR3 extends over 9 amino acids. The CDR3 spells CASSPGAFF. CDR3 nucleotides: TGTGCCAGCAGCCCCGGTGCTTTCTTT.

This clonotype was recorded at least ten times. V usage is TRBV28 and J usage is TRBJ2-5; 12 bases line up with TRBD2. Trimming cost V 6 bases and J 5 bases; bases outside gene matches: 13. The CDR3 totals 17 residues. From germline, CDR1 is MDHEN and CDR2 SYDVKM. The CDR3 DNA reads as TGTGCCAGCAGCACCACCCCCCTAGCGGGAGGGCCCGAGACCCAGTACTTC. Amino acids: CASSTTPLAGGPETQYF. Full variable domain (outside the CDR3, taken from reference TRBV28 and TRBJ2-5): DVKVTQSSRYLVKRTGEKVFLECVQDMDHENMFWYRQDPGLGLRLIYFSYDVKMKEKGDIPEGYSVSREKKERFSLILESASTNQTSMYLCASSTTPLAGGPETQYFGPGTRLLVL.

This chain links TRBV7-9 with TRBJ2-7, with 9 bases matching TRBD1. This CDR3 comprises 12 residues. Germline CDR1 reads SEHNR; CDR2 reads FQNEAQ (reference sequence). Trimming took 5 bases from V and 6 from J; bases not matched to a gene: 2. DNA for the CDR3: TGTGCCAGCAGCGTGACAGGGGGCGAGCAGTACTTC. Residues: CASSVTGGEQYF.

This clonotype was seen more than once but under ten times. The rearrangement joins TRBV27 to TRBJ2-2, with 7 bases identical to TRBD1. Trimming removed 4 bases from V and 4 bases from J; junction bases left unmatched: 12. CDR1 and CDR2 from the germline V gene are MNHEY and SMNVEV (reference sequence). The CDR3 contains 17 residues. CDR3 DNA: TGTGCCAGCAGTTCGGATCCGGGACAGATTGCCACCGGGGAGCTGTTTTTT. Translating it yields CASSSDPGQIATGELFF.

The chain combines TRBV24-1 with TRBJ2-5; D unclear. Trimming left V 4 bases short and J 0 bases short, with 2 bases between. The germline CDR1 and CDR2 sequences are KGHDR and SFDVKD. The CDR3 runs to 12 residues. DNA for the CDR3: TGTGCCACCAGTGAAGACCAAGAGACCCAGTACTTC. It codes for CATSEDQETQYF.

This clonotype was counted many times. The chain recombines TRBV7-2 with TRBJ2-7, with D perhaps matching TRBD1 or TRBD2 (5 bases each). Germline CDR1 and CDR2: SGHTA and FQGNSA. CDR3 length equals 14 residues. V lost 3 bases to trimming and J lost 2 bases, with 11 bases between them. CDR3 sequence: CASSFDGATYEQYF. The CDR3 DNA reads as TGTGCCAGCAGCTTTGACGGGGCGACCTACGAGCAGTACTTC.

This clonotype occurred a few times. V usage is TRBV19 and J usage is TRBJ1-5, with 9 bases fitting TRBD1. Germline V CDR1 and CDR2: LNHDA, SQIVND (reference sequence). This CDR3 comprises 15 residues. The junction had 8 bases not matched to a gene; V was cut back by 5 bases and J by 6 bases. This CDR3 reads CASSSSGTGTQPQHF. Here the CDR3 DNA reads TGTGCCAGTAGTTCCTCGGGGACAGGGACTCAGCCCCAGCATTTT. Full variable domain (outside the CDR3, taken from reference TRBV19 and TRBJ1-5): DGGITQSPKYLFRKEGQNVTLSCEQNLNHDAMYWYRQDPGQGLRLIYYSQIVNDFQKGDIAEGYSVSREKKESFPLTVTSAQKNPTAFYLCASSSSGTGTQPQHFGDGTRLSIL.

Many counts were recorded for this clonotype. The chain carries TRBV14 and TRBJ1-1; D is ambiguous. The CDR3 runs 14 residues. Deletions cut 1 base from V and 4 bases from J, with 10 bases between. The germline gives CDR1 SGHDN, CDR2 FVKESK. CDR3 nucleotides: TGTGCCAGCAGCCAAGGGCGAGGAGGCACTGAAGCTTTCTTT. It is translated as CASSQGRGGTEAFF.

This clonotype was seen many times. Here the CDR3 reads CASSQFDRVGTDTQYF. CDR3 nucleotides: TGTGCCAGCAGCCAATTCGACAGGGTGGGAACAGATACGCAGTATTTT. The chain joins TRBV7-6 to TRBJ2-3; TRBD1 matches at 7 bases. The CDR3 covers 16 residues. Germline V gene data show CDR1 as SGHVS and CDR2 as FNYEAQ. V was pared by 5 bases and J by 3 bases, with 11 bases of the junction left unmatched. Full variable domain (outside the CDR3, taken from reference TRBV7-6 and TRBJ2-3): GAGVSQSPRYKVTKRGQDVALRCDPISGHVSLYWYRQALGQGPEFLTYFNYEAQQDKSGLPNDRFSAERPEGSISTLTIQRTEQRDSAMYRCASSQFDRVGTDTQYFGPGTRLTVL.

This chain uses TRBV3-1 with TRBJ1-2; D remains unclear. Germline CDR1 LGHDT, CDR2 YNNKEL (reference sequence). V dropped 0 bases and J dropped 5 bases, with 13 bases sitting between them. The CDR3 contains 15 residues. CDR3 protein: CASSQDWNPRYGYTF. The CDR3, as DNA: TGTGCCAGCAGCCAAGATTGGAATCCTAGATATGGCTACACCTTC.

In its sample, this clonotype was seen many times. The chain recombines TRBV7-2 with TRBJ2-7, with a tentative D call TRBD2 (5 bases). The CDR3 consists of 17 residues. V was cut by 5 bases and J by 2 bases, with 22 bases left in between. Germline-derived CDR1 and CDR2 are SGHTA and FQGNSA. CDR3: CASSGETKTEGTYEQYF. CDR3 DNA sequence: TGTGCCAGCAGCGGAGAGACTAAGACCGAGGGAACCTACGAGCAGTACTTC.

Comment on this clonotype: A clone one base away is much larger, so this may be a read error. Written as DNA, the CDR3 is TGTGCCAGCAGCTCTCGGGGGTCCAGTTCACCCCTCCACTTT. This codes for CASSSRGSSSPLHF. The rearrangement joins TRBV7-2 to TRBJ1-6, with a possible D match to TRBD1 (5 bases). The CDR3 length is 14 residues. The germline gives CDR1 SGHTA, CDR2 FQGNSA. The V end lost 4 bases, the J end lost 9 bases, and 13 bases lay between the germline ends. Using reference TRBV7-2 and TRBJ1-6 for the parts outside the CDR3, the full variable domain is GAGVSQSPSNKVTEKGKDVELRCDPISGHTALYWYRQSLGQGLEFLIYFQGNSAPDKSGLPSDRFSAERTGGSVSTLTIQRTQQEDSAVYLCASSSRGSSSPLHFGNGTRLTVT.

This clonotype was seen many times. The rearrangement uses TRBV7-3 and TRBJ2-5; 7 bases fit TRBD1. Germline CDR1 reads SGHTA; CDR2 reads FQGTGA. The length of the CDR3 is 15 residues. J gave up 2 bases and V 6 bases, and 9 bases lay outside the gene matches. The CDR3 spells CASRPTGSRQETQYF. CDR3 DNA sequence: TGTGCCAGCAGACCGACAGGGTCAAGGCAAGAGACCCAGTACTTC. The variable domain in full, completed from reference TRBV7-3 and TRBJ2-5, reads GAGVSQTPSNKVTEKGKYVELRCDPISGHTALYWYRQSLGQGPEFLIYFQGTGAADDSGLPNDRFFAVRPEGSVSTLKIQRTERGDSAVYLCASRPTGSRQETQYFGPGTRLLVL.

The V call is TRBV6-1, the J call TRBJ1-5; 7 nucleotides match TRBD1. Looked up from germline, CDR1 is MNHNS and CDR2 is SASEGT. This CDR3 is built from 15 residues. V lost 6 bases to trimming and J lost 4 bases; unmatched junction nucleotides: 9. The DNA for the CDR3 is TGTGCCAGCAGAGAACGACAGGGTTGGAATCAGCCCCAGCATTTT. Protein sequence: CASRERQGWNQPQHF.